Sequencing of this T cell receptor beta chain was carried out in a study of vaccination effects on CD4 cells after COVID-19. Assay: immunoSEQ multiplex PCR; the TCRdb copy retains only in-frame clones and omits some. This repertoire shows under 60,000 clones, approximately 70% found once; its top ten account for roughly 6%. As for this clone: Its antigen is as yet unknown.

Germline V gene sequence: CDR1 SEHNR, CDR2 FQNEAQ (reference sequence). The length of the CDR3 is 15 residues. Trimming cost V 1 base and J 4 bases; bases outside gene matches: 6. Subsequent to less than eleven days of culture, CD4+ T cells were isolated. None of the vaccinated had previously contracted SARS-CoV-2, and their nucleocapsid antibodies tested negative. Cultures had half their medium replaced with IL-2 medium on days 3 and 7. Findings of the study overall: Common cold coronavirus cross-reactivity was shown by only 1 of 255 vaccine-induced clones in healthy vaccinees. There was marked clonal contraction among infection- and vaccine-induced clones late after vaccination.

The clonotype comes from a human donor who received a COVID-19 vaccine. The sequences come from CD4+ T cells from PBMCs cultured without peptide, collected before COVID-19 vaccination. The chain recombines TRBV7-9 with TRBJ1-2, with 7 bases that match TRBD1. CDR3 coding DNA: TGTGCCAGCAGCTTAGGGCGACAGGGAGGCTATGGCTACACCTTC. Its protein product is CASSLGRQGGYGYTF. The variable domain in full, completed from reference TRBV7-9 and TRBJ1-2, reads DTGVSQNPRHKITKRGQNVTFRCDPISEHNRLYWYRQTLGQGPEFLTYFQNEAQLEKSRLLSDRFSAERPKGSFSTLEIQRTEQGDSAMYLCASSLGRQGGYGYTFGSGTRLTVV.